This record concerns one T cell receptor (beta chain) sequence. This table comes from immunoSEQ multiplex PCR, and its TCRdb copy is limited to in-frame clones, with some not included. The table lists some 320,000 clones, about 90% of them singletons. From germline, CDR1 is SEHNR and CDR2 FQNEAQ (reference sequence). The V end was cut by 5 bases, the J end by 7 bases, with 11 bases between. CDR3 length: 12 residues. This specimen belongs to a study of cytomegalovirus exposure and HLA in healthy donors. The receptor was derived from a woman aged 25-40 years in good health and CMV-seropositive. Material: PBMCs. The V and J genes are TRBV7-9 and TRBJ1-2, with D hard to call. CDR3 sequence (DNA): TGTGCCAGCAGCCCCCAGTCGTCTGGCTACACCTTC. Its protein product is CASSPQSSGYTF.